This TCR beta chain emerged from a study of blood T cell repertoires in COVID-19. Background on the study: COVID-19 samples collected from the United States, Italy and Spain covered acute and convalescent phases. PBMCs, B-cell-depleted T cells, or T cells provided the cDNA or gDNA that made up the material.

V was pared by 7 bases and J by 7 bases, with 6 bases of the junction left unmatched. Germline V CDR1 and CDR2: SNHLY, FYNNEI. The CDR3 totals 13 residues. In the original processing: Amplification from reference gene primers served as the basis for estimated nucleated cell counts. The protocol was immunoSEQ multiplex PCR, while the TCRdb copy is restricted to in-frame clones and leaves out a portion. That table is the source of V, J and clone size, and D and trimming were worked out from the DNA. The sample records about 63,000 clones, around 80% being singletons. The clonotype was recovered from a human donor in a cohort sampled during active COVID-19. Sequenced input: peripheral blood. V and J are TRBV2 and TRBJ2-5, with 10 nucleotides matching TRBD2. CDR3 sequence reads: CASIRSSGRTQYF. The CDR3 region has the DNA TGTGCCAGCATTAGGTCTAGCGGGAGGACCCAGTACTTC.